This T cell receptor beta chain originates from a study of OX40 agonist ivuxolimab in advanced cancers. Sequenced by immunoSEQ multiplex PCR; TCRdb stores in-frame clones only, minus some. Of roughly 80,000 clones listed, about 85% were seen once; the top ten hold about 0.66%. Germline V gene data show CDR1 as SGDLS and CDR2 as YYNGEE. CDR3 length equals 15 residues. V shed 6 bases and J 0 bases; nucleotides not matched to a gene: 4. Sequences were derived from CD4+ or CD8+ T cells sorted from blood, sampled in a trial of the OX40 agonist ivuxolimab. The sequence was collected from an adult with an advanced solid tumor such as melanoma, head and neck, liver or kidney cancer. The genes are TRBV9 and TRBJ2-2; TRBD2 matches 8 bases. The CDR3 protein is CASTRGGANTGELFF. The CDR3 DNA follows: TGTGCCAGCACCCGGGGGGGGGCGAACACCGGGGAGCTGTTTTTT. The full variable domain, rest sourced from reference TRBV9 and TRBJ2-2, is DSGVTQTPKHLITATGQRVTLRCSPRSGDLSVYWYQQSLDQGLQFLIQYYNGEERAKGNILERFSAQQFPDLHSELNLSSLELGDSALYFCASTRGGANTGELFFGEGSRLTVL.